A single sample is the source of the 18 T cell receptor beta chains below, sequenced in a study of T cells in Graves' hyperthyroidism and ophthalmopathy. From RNA transcripts, TCR beta CDR3 regions were amplified. TCR CDR3 underwent first-round RT-PCR with the HTBI primer set. TCRdb reprocessed the multiplex PCR reads with MiXCR, giving one entry per CDR3 protein. This sample carries 500,000 to 800,000 distinct CDR3 sequences, approximately 42% of them seen once, and the ten largest clones take about 7.7%. The sequenced sample consisted of peripheral blood or thyroid tissue (not recorded which). The receptor source for this set is an adult man with Graves' disease, either hyperthyroidism or ophthalmopathy (not recorded which).

V is TRBV19 and J is TRBJ1-5; perhaps TRBD1 as D (5 bases). Germline V CDR1 and CDR2: LNHDA, SQIVND (reference sequence). The CDR3 totals 15 residues. The germline V and J ends were trimmed by 3 bases and 2 bases, with 11 bases remaining between them. The CDR3 DNA sequence: TGTGCCAGTAGTATGAGGGGTAGGGGCAATCAGCCCCAGCATTTT. It encodes CASSMRGRGNQPQHF.

The CDR3 reads CASSKDRGRAYGYTF. The CDR3 nucleotides are TGTGCCAGCAGCAAGGACAGGGGGCGCGCCTATGGCTACACCTTC. V and J are TRBV4-2 and TRBJ1-2, with 11 bases lining up with TRBD1. The ends lost 5 bases at V and 4 bases at J; junction bases unmatched: 6. The CDR3 spans 15 residues. CDR1 is LGHNA, CDR2 YNFKEQ, per germline.

As for this clonotype: Its ends do not fully match the called genes, so a read error is possible. The rearrangement joins TRBV5-1 to TRBJ1-1; TRBD1 aligns across 8 bases. The CDR3 extends over 14 amino acids. The germline CDR1 and CDR2 sequences are SGHRS and YFSETQ. The CDR3 here is CASSLRQGNTEASF. The CDR3 bases are TGCGCCAGCAGCCTAAGACAGGGGAACACTGAAGCTTCCTTT.

Remarks on this clonotype: Just one base apart from a much larger clone, this may be a read error. The rearrangement uses TRBV20-1 and TRBJ2-5, with a weak D call TRBD1 (6 bases). The CDR3 length is 13 residues. Looked up from germline, CDR1 is DFQATT and CDR2 is SNEGSKA (reference sequence). The CDR3 protein is CSARDAGVETQCF. For the CDR3, the DNA is TGCAGTGCTAGAGACGCAGGGGTAGAGACCCAGTGCTTC.

This clonotype was seen ten or more times. The chain has TRBV5-1 and TRBJ1-6; TRBD1 is a possible D gene (5 bases). The germline gives CDR1 SGHRS, CDR2 YFSETQ. CDR3 length equals 14 residues. Trimming took 4 bases from V and 7 from J, leaving 12 bases between them. Here the CDR3 DNA reads TGCGCCAGCAGCGGAGGACAACCGAATTCACCCCTCCACTTT. Translation: CASSGGQPNSPLHF.

The rearrangement links TRBV7-2 to TRBJ1-1, with TRBD1 matching over 9 bases. The J segment lost 4 bases and the V segment lost 5 bases, leaving 8 bases of the junction unmatched. CDR3 length equals 15 residues. Germline CDR1 is SGHTA and CDR2 is FQGNSA. The CDR3: CASSHYLTGGTEAFF. CDR3 DNA sequence: TGTGCCAGCAGCCATTACCTGACAGGGGGCACTGAAGCTTTCTTT.

Concerning this clonotype itself: A much bigger clone sits one base away, suggesting this may be a read error. This rearrangement joins TRBV29-1 to TRBJ1-1; 9 bases agree with TRBD1. Germline V gene sequence: CDR1 SQVTM, CDR2 ANQGSEA. The CDR3 extends over 14 amino acids. The CDR3 sequence: CSVGTGGLVTEASF. The CDR3 region has the DNA TGCAGCGTTGGCACAGGGGGCCTCGTCACTGAAGCTTCCTTT.

As to this clonotype: The junction differs from germline at one of its ends, possibly a read error. This chain joins TRBV10-3 and TRBJ2-7; D is unclear. This CDR3 is 13 amino acids long. The germline CDR1 and CDR2 sequences are ENHRY and SYGVKD. As DNA, the CDR3 is TGTGCCAGCAGTACCCAGGTGAATGCCGAGCAGTACTTC. It translates to CASSTQVNAEQYF.

Only one count was recorded for this clonotype. The chain uses TRBV19 and TRBJ1-5; TRBD1 matches at 8 bases. Per the germline V gene, CDR1 is LNHDA and CDR2 is SQIVND (reference sequence). This CDR3 has 15 amino acids. After removal of 5 bases from V and 3 bases from J, the junction contained 6 bases not matched to a gene. CDR3 in amino acids: CASSQGAGINQPQHF. CDR3 bases: TGTGCCAGTAGTCAGGGGGCAGGAATCAATCAGCCCCAGCATTTT.

This clonotype was detected ten times or more. The rearrangement links TRBV5-1 to TRBJ2-2; no clear D. This CDR3 region has 12 residues. Germline values: CDR1 SGHRS, CDR2 YFSETQ. V dropped 4 bases and J dropped 5 bases, with 6 bases sitting between them. CDR3 amino acids: CASSHGTGELFF. CDR3 DNA: TGCGCCAGCAGCCATGGTACCGGGGAGCTGTTTTTT.

This chain connects TRBV7-1 to TRBJ1-6; 9 nucleotides align to TRBD1. TRBV7-1 is sorted into the ORF group, with uncertain function. With V trimmed by 2 bases and J by 7 bases, 3 bases remained unmatched. The CDR3 has 15 residues. In DNA, the CDR3 is TGTGCCAGCAGCTCAATGGGGACAGGGAATTCACCCCTCCACTTT. Its translation is CASSSMGTGNSPLHF.

The chain joins TRBV5-4 to TRBJ2-7; D is ambiguous. This CDR3 has 14 residues. Looked up from germline, CDR1 is SGHNT and CDR2 is YYREEE (reference sequence). Deletions cut 5 bases from V and 1 base from J, with 13 bases between. For the CDR3, the DNA is TGTGCCAGCAGTTACTCATGGGTTTCCTACGAGCAGTACTTC. It is translated as CASSYSWVSYEQYF.

This clonotype was detected a few times. This chain joins TRBV7-6 and TRBJ1-1; 8 nucleotides match TRBD1. CDR1 and CDR2 (germline): SGHVS, FNYEAQ. The V and J ends lost 5 bases and 4 bases, in that order; junction bases with no gene match: 9. The CDR3 spans 15 residues. The CDR3 sequence is CASSEIGQGGTEAFF. The CDR3 bases are TGTGCCAGCAGCGAAATAGGACAGGGAGGCACTGAAGCTTTCTTT.

The chain carries TRBV2 and TRBJ1-6, with D unresolved. The length of the CDR3 is 13 residues. V lost 6 bases to trimming and J lost 8 bases, with 11 bases between them. Germline V gene sequence: CDR1 SNHLY, CDR2 FYNNEI. The CDR3 DNA is TGTGCCAGCAGCTTGTGGGCGCATTCACCCCTCCACTTT. Residues: CASSLWAHSPLHF.

Regarding this clonotype: Possible read error: a much larger clone is one base away. As DNA, the CDR3 is TGCAGCGTTGCCCCTGAACAGGGTACCAGCTATGGCTACACCTTC. Protein sequence: CSVAPEQGTSYGYTF. This chain connects TRBV29-1 to TRBJ1-2; TRBD1 might be the D (6 bases). Germline V gene data show CDR1 as SQVTM and CDR2 as ANQGSEA. V was cut by 4 bases and J by 4 bases, with 19 bases left in between. The CDR3 loop spans 15 amino acids.

Ten or more counts support this clonotype. This CDR3 is CASSEVGAGNYGYTF. CDR3 coding DNA: TGTGCCAGCAGTGAAGTCGGGGCGGGGAACTATGGCTACACCTTC. The V gene is TRBV2, the J gene TRBJ1-2; possibly TRBD1 for D (5 bases). This CDR3 spans 15 amino acids. The germline V gene encodes CDR1 SNHLY and CDR2 FYNNEI. V was shortened by 1 base and J by 2 bases, with 11 bases between the two germline ends.

This clonotype was recorded a few times. At one end, the junction sequence differs from germline, possibly due to a read error. The CDR3 is CASSQGTVQETQYF. Written as DNA, the CDR3 is TGCGCCAGCAGCCAAGGGACGGTCCAAGAGACCCAGTACTTC. V gene TRBV5-5 combines with J gene TRBJ2-5; D might be TRBD1 or TRBD2, each matching 5 bases. Germline V gene data show CDR1 as SGHKS and CDR2 as YYEKEE (reference sequence). This CDR3 region has 14 residues.

This chain connects TRBV12-3 or TRBV12-4 to TRBJ2-7, with 8 bases matching TRBD1. CDR3 length equals 14 residues. With V trimmed by 5 bases and J by 2 bases, 5 bases remained unmatched. Here the CDR3 DNA reads TGTGCCAGCAGTAAGGGACAGGACCCCTACGAGCAGTACTTC. This translates into CASSKGQDPYEQYF.